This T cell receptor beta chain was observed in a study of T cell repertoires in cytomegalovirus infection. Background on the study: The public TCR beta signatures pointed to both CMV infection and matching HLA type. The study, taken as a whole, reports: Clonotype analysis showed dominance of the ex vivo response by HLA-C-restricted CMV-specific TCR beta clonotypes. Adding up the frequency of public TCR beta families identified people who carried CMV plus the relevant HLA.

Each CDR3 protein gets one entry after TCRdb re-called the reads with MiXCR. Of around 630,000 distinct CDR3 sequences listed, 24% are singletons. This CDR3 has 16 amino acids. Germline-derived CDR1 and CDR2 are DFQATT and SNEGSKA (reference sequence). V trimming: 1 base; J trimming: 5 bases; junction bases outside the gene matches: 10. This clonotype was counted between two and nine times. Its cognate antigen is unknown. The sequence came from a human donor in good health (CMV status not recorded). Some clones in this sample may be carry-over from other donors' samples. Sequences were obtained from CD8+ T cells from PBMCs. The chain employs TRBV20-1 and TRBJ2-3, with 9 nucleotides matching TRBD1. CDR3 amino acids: CSARGPTGGRGDTQYF. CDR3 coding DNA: TGCAGTGCTAGAGGGCCCACAGGGGGCCGGGGAGATACGCAGTATTTT.